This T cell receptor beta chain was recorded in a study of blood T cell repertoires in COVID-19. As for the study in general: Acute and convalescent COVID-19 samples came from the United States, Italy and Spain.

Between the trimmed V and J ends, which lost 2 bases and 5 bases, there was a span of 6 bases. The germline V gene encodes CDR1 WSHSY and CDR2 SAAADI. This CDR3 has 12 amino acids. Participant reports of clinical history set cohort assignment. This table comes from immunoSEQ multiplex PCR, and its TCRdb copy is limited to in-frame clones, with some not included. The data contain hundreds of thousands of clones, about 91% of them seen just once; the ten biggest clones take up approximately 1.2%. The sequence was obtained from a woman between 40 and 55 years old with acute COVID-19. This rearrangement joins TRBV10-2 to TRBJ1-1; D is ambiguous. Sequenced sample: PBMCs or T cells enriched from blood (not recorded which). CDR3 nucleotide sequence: TGCGCCAGCAGTGAGATTAGTACTGAAGCTTTCTTT. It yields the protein CASSEISTEAFF.